What follows are 29 T cell receptor beta chains derived from one specimen sequenced in a study of blood T cell repertoires in COVID-19. Here immunoSEQ multiplex PCR was the method, and the copy in TCRdb shows in-frame clones only, minus some. This sample carries nearly 55,000 clones, 85% to 90% of them seen once, and the ten largest clones take approximately 12%. The sequencing input was peripheral blood. The receptors derive from a man aged 65-85 years with active COVID-19.

The chain carries TRBV24-1 and TRBJ2-5; D gene uncertain. The CDR3 totals 14 residues. Looked up from germline, CDR1 is KGHDR and CDR2 is SFDVKD. Trimming removed 4 bases from V and 5 bases from J, with 13 bases in between. The CDR3 sequence: CATSDNIKVETQYF. The CDR3 DNA reads as TGTGCCACCAGTGACAACATTAAAGTGGAGACCCAGTACTTC.

The rearrangement links TRBV5-1 to TRBJ2-1; TRBD2 might be the D (6 bases). This CDR3 comprises 14 residues. V gave up 7 bases and J gave up 8 bases, with 19 bases separating them. Germline values: CDR1 SGHRS, CDR2 YFSETQ. DNA of the CDR3: TGCGCCAGCTCGCAGGGTAGTGGAGGGGATGAGCAGTTCTTC. It encodes CASSQGSGGDEQFF. The full variable domain, with the rest looked up from reference TRBV5-1 and TRBJ2-1, is KAGVTQTPRYLIKTRGQQVTLSCSPISGHRSVSWYQQTPGQGLQFLFEYFSETQRNKGNFPGRFSGRQFSNSRSEMNVSTLELGDSALYLCASSQGSGGDEQFFGPGTRLTVL.

The V and J genes are TRBV24-1 and TRBJ1-2, with TRBD1 identical over 8 bases. CDR1 and CDR2 from the germline V gene are KGHDR and SFDVKD. Trimming cost V 9 bases and J 5 bases; bases outside gene matches: 7. The CDR3 is 13 amino acids. In DNA form, the CDR3 reads TGTGCCACCGCCGATGGGACAGGTTATGGCTACACCTTC. Its translation is CATADGTGYGYTF.

This clone was seen only a few times. V usage is TRBV24-1 and J usage is TRBJ1-2, with TRBD1 matching 8 bases. The CDR3 sequence is 16 residues long. From germline, CDR1 is KGHDR and CDR2 SFDVKD. V lost 4 bases and J lost 1; bases outside the gene matches: 7. CDR3 region: CATSDPTGDGNYGYTF. CDR3 bases: TGTGCCACCAGTGACCCGACAGGGGACGGTAACTATGGCTACACCTTC.

The gene calls are TRBV21-1 and TRBJ2-7; the table names TRBD1, a call not compared with the DNA. TRBV21-1 corresponds to a pseudogene. The CDR3 is 15 amino acids. The CDR3 nucleotides are TGTGCCAGCAGCAAAGCACAGGGGAAGGACAACGAGCAGTACTTC. Protein product: CASSKAQGKDNEQYF.

The chain has TRBV19 and TRBJ1-5; tentatively, D is TRBD1 (5 bases). CDR3 length equals 15 residues. Per germline, CDR1 LNHDA and CDR2 SQIVND (reference sequence). V lost 3 bases and J lost 2, with 11 bases in between. CDR3 protein: CASSMRGGGNQPQHF. The CDR3 nucleotides read TGTGCCAGTAGTATGAGGGGAGGTGGCAATCAGCCCCAGCATTTT.

This clone was seen a single time. V gene TRBV5-1 combines with J gene TRBJ1-4; the match to TRBD1 covers 8 bases. V shed 3 bases, J shed 3 bases, and the junction held 4 bases outside the gene matches. The CDR3 extends over 15 amino acids. Germline loops: CDR1 SGHRS, CDR2 YFSETQ. The CDR3 loop reads CASSSGGSANEKLFF. The DNA of the CDR3 is TGCGCCAGCAGCTCAGGGGGCTCGGCTAATGAAAAACTGTTTTTT.

The chain combines TRBV28 with TRBJ1-5; D unclear. This CDR3 comprises 12 residues. The germline CDR1 and CDR2 sequences are MDHEN and SYDVKM. Deletions cut 8 bases from V and 3 bases from J, with 8 bases between. CDR3 in amino acids: CASGRANQPQHF. The DNA of the CDR3 is TGTGCCAGCGGGAGGGCCAATCAGCCCCAGCATTTT.

This clone showed up just once. V is TRBV7-3 and J is TRBJ2-7; tentative D call: TRBD1 (6 bases). The CDR3 sequence is 13 residues long. Trimming left V 8 bases short and J 5 bases short, with 16 bases between. Germline CDR1 reads SGHTA; CDR2 reads FQGTGA. Here the CDR3 DNA reads TGTGCCAGCTCCCCGGGACACAACAACGAGCAGTACTTC. Its translation is CASSPGHNNEQYF.

The genes are TRBV27 and TRBJ2-1; no firm D call. Trimming left V 4 bases short and J 3 bases short, with 16 bases between. Germline lookup yields CDR1 MNHEY and CDR2 SMNVEV (reference sequence). There are 16 residues in the CDR3. CDR3 protein: CASSSPSTEIYNEQFF. The CDR3, as DNA: TGTGCCAGCAGTTCCCCAAGTACAGAGATCTACAATGAGCAGTTCTTC.

This clone was seen a handful of times. This chain links TRBV4-1 with TRBJ1-2; tentatively, D is TRBD1 (6 bases). The V gene lost 3 bases and the J gene lost 13 bases, with 12 bases spanning the gap. CDR3 length: 11 residues. The V gene's germline CDR1 is MGHRA and CDR2 YSYEKL. CDR3 nucleotide sequence: TGCGCCAGCAGCCAGAACCAGGGGTTCACCTTC. This gives the protein CASSQNQGFTF.

The chain carries TRBV5-1 and TRBJ2-5, with TRBD2 as a possible D gene (6 bases). This CDR3 has 14 residues. V lost 0 bases and J 3 bases, leaving 9 bases between the germline ends. CDR1 and CDR2 (germline): SGHRS, YFSETQ. The CDR3 DNA is TGCGCCAGCAGCTTGGCCGGGGGAGAAGAGACCCAGTACTTC. This sequence encodes CASSLAGGEETQYF.

J is TRBJ1-1 and V is TRBV9; 7 bases align to TRBD1. The germline V gene encodes CDR1 SGDLS and CDR2 YYNGEE. The V and J ends lost 2 bases and 3 bases, in that order; junction bases with no gene match: 7. The CDR3 runs to 15 residues. This chain's CDR3 is CASSVSEGAHTEAFF. CDR3 bases: TGTGCCAGCAGCGTTAGCGAGGGGGCGCACACTGAAGCTTTCTTT.

The chain links TRBV4-2 to TRBJ1-2; no reliable D call. With 0 bases removed from V and 7 bases from J, the gap between germline ends came to 15 bases. Germline V gives CDR1 LGHNA, CDR2 YNFKEQ. The CDR3 covers 15 residues. CDR3 in DNA: TGTGCCAGCAGCCAAGATCTGGGCCTCGGTGGTGGCTACACCTTC. Its translation: CASSQDLGLGGGYTF.

In its sample, this clone was seen once. The chain couples TRBV11-2 to TRBJ2-1, with TRBD2 as a possible D gene (5 bases). CDR3 length: 17 amino acids. Germline CDR1 SGHAT, CDR2 FQNNGV. V shed 0 bases and J shed 3 bases, with 15 bases lying between them. CDR3 in amino acids: CASSLDRGLIFYNEQFF. For the CDR3, the DNA is TGTGCCAGCAGCTTAGATCGAGGGCTTATCTTCTACAATGAGCAGTTCTTC.

V gene TRBV10-3 combines with J gene TRBJ2-7, with 10 bases fitting TRBD1. Germline V CDR1 and CDR2: ENHRY, SYGVKD. The ends lost 6 bases at V and 0 bases at J; junction bases unmatched: 5. CDR3 length: 15 residues. CDR3 region: CAIRPGTGASYEQYF. The CDR3 DNA reads as TGTGCCATCAGGCCCGGGACAGGGGCCTCCTACGAGCAGTACTTC.

The chain has TRBV15 and TRBJ2-7; 7 bases line up with TRBD1. This CDR3 has 14 amino acids. Germline V CDR1 and CDR2: LNHNV, YYDKDF (reference sequence). With 5 bases clipped from V and 2 bases from J, the junction kept 6 bases outside the gene matches. In nucleotides, the CDR3 is TGTGCCACCAGCTTTGACAGGGCTACCTACGAGCAGTACTTC. Residues: CATSFDRATYEQYF. The whole variable domain, remainder taken from reference TRBV15 and TRBJ2-7, is DAMVIQNPRYQVTQFGKPVTLSCSQTLNHNVMYWYQQKSSQAPKLLFHYYDKDFNNEADTPDNFQSRRPNTSFCFLDIRSPGLGDTAMYLCATSFDRATYEQYFGPGTRLTVT.

This clone was seen more than once but under ten times. CDR3 in amino acids: CASSFVGMGSPLHF. CDR3 sequence (DNA): TGCGCCAGCAGCTTTGTGGGCATGGGTTCACCCCTCCACTTT. This chain joins TRBV5-1 and TRBJ1-6; D is ambiguous. The CDR3 is 14 residues long. Germline V CDR1 and CDR2: SGHRS, YFSETQ. V lost 2 bases to trimming and J lost 9 bases, with 12 bases between them.

The gene calls are TRBV14 and TRBJ2-7; TRBD2 is a possible D gene (6 bases). This CDR3 is built from 16 residues. In germline, CDR1 is SGHDN, CDR2 FVKESK. Deletions cut 4 bases from V and 7 bases from J, with 23 bases between. The DNA for the CDR3 is TGTGCCAGCAGCCTCCAGGGAGGTCAGGGTCCTGGGGAGCAGTACTTC. Encoded protein: CASSLQGGQGPGEQYF.

This clone appeared once. This chain joins TRBV19 and TRBJ2-7; D might be TRBD2 (7 bases). Deletions cut 8 bases from V and 4 bases from J, with 15 bases between. Germline loops: CDR1 LNHDA, CDR2 SQIVND (reference sequence). The CDR3 totals 13 residues. DNA for the CDR3: TGTGCCAGTTGCAGGGGAGCGGGGTACGAGCAGTACTTC. This encodes CASCRGAGYEQYF.

This chain uses TRBV18 with TRBJ2-7; 8 bases align to TRBD1. V dropped 0 bases and J dropped 4; count of bases not matched to a gene: 8. The V gene's germline CDR1 is KGHSH and CDR2 LQKENI. The CDR3 covers 16 residues. The CDR3 DNA is TGTGCCAGCTCACCACCGGCAGGGGGCGGCTTGTACGAGCAGTACTTC. As protein: CASSPPAGGGLYEQYF.

This chain connects TRBV13 to TRBJ2-5; tentatively, D is TRBD2 (6 bases). Germline CDR1 is PRHDT and CDR2 is FYEKMQ (reference sequence). This CDR3 comprises 12 residues. The germline V and J ends were trimmed by 8 bases and 2 bases, with 9 bases remaining between them. Here the CDR3 reads CASGGEQETQYF. CDR3 nucleotide sequence: TGTGCCAGCGGAGGGGAGCAAGAGACCCAGTACTTC.

CDR3: CASSLAPGGDTEAFF. In nucleotides, the CDR3 is TGCGCCAGCAGCTTGGCCCCAGGGGGAGACACTGAAGCTTTCTTT. The chain recombines TRBV5-1 with TRBJ1-1, with 7 bases identical to TRBD1. This CDR3 spans 15 amino acids. CDR1 and CDR2 (germline): SGHRS, YFSETQ. V shed 0 bases, J shed 3 bases, and the junction held 5 bases outside the gene matches.

The CDR3 bases are TGTGCCAGCAGCTTACAGGCGCTCAATCAGCCCCAGCATTTT. Translating gives CASSLQALNQPQHF. This chain uses TRBV11-3 with TRBJ1-5; no clear D. V lost 2 bases, J lost 3 bases, and 8 bases lay in between. The CDR3 covers 14 residues. Germline V gives CDR1 SGHNT, CDR2 YENEEA.

In its sample, this clone was seen once. This chain connects TRBV12-5 to TRBJ2-5; 11 bases line up with TRBD1. There are 16 residues in the CDR3. CDR1 is LGHNT and CDR2 is FRNRAP in the germline V gene. Trimming removed 6 bases from V and 1 base from J; junction bases left unmatched: 7. Here the CDR3 DNA reads TGTGCTAGTGGCCTCGGACAGGGGGCGTTCCAAGAGACCCAGTACTTC. Protein product: CASGLGQGAFQETQYF.

V and J are TRBV5-5 and TRBJ2-7; D ambiguous. There are 16 residues in the CDR3. Germline V gives CDR1 SGHKS, CDR2 YYEKEE (reference sequence). Trimming took 4 bases from V and 0 from J, leaving 17 bases between them. The CDR3 DNA reads as TGTGCCAGCAGCCCGTTGAAGTGGGCGAACTCCTACGAGCAGTACTTC. As protein: CASSPLKWANSYEQYF. Based on the CDR3 plus reference TRBV5-5 and TRBJ2-7, the full variable domain is DAGVTQSPTHLIKTRGQQVTLRCSPISGHKSVSWYQQVLGQGPQFIFQYYEKEERGRGNFPDRFSARQFPNYSSELNVNALLLGDSALYLCASSPLKWANSYEQYFGPGTRLTVT.

The chain is built from TRBV7-3 and TRBJ2-2; D ambiguous. The CDR3 sequence is 13 residues long. Per the germline V gene, CDR1 is SGHTA and CDR2 is FQGTGA. With 5 bases removed from V and 8 bases from J, the gap between germline ends came to 12 bases. CDR3 region: CASSRSSGGELFF. Written as DNA, the CDR3 is TGTGCCAGCAGCCGCTCGTCCGGGGGGGAGCTGTTTTTT.

V gene TRBV4-3 combines with J gene TRBJ1-6, with D unresolved. Germline CDR1 is LGHNA and CDR2 is YSLEER. V gave up 1 base and J gave up 8 bases, with 9 bases separating them. This CDR3 region has 14 residues. In DNA, the CDR3 is TGCGCCAGCAGCCAAGGAGGGTTGGATTCACCCCTCCACTTT. The encoded protein is CASSQGGLDSPLHF.

This chain joins TRBV19 and TRBJ1-1; a possible D gene is TRBD1 (6 bases). The V and J ends lost 6 bases and 8 bases respectively, with 10 bases between them. This CDR3 contains 11 residues. The germline V gene has CDR1 LNHDA and CDR2 SQIVND (reference sequence). In nucleotides, the CDR3 is TGTGCCAGTAGCCGACAGGTAGAAGCTTTCTTT. Translating it yields CASSRQVEAFF.